Listed below are T cell receptor beta chains from one sample, sequenced in a study of blood T cell repertoires in COVID-19. Assay: immunoSEQ multiplex PCR; the TCRdb copy retains only in-frame clones and omits some. Counted here are 150,000 to 200,000 clones, about 80% occurring once; the ten biggest clones make up 12%. Sequencing was done on a sample of PBMCs or T cells enriched from blood (not recorded which). The receptors derive from a man in his fifties who had recovered from COVID-19. CDR3s leave out the opening cysteine and the closing phenylalanine or tryptophan. Fields, in order: V gene, CDR3 protein.

TRBV30,AWSEDWEDYGYT
TRBV9,ASSPGTGENEQF
TRBV11-2,ASSPGTSGVSEQF
TRBV3-1/TRBV3-2,ASSQAGYEQY
TRBV10-3,AISGTSGGNQAQY
TRBV5-1,ASSPTGVYGYT
TRBV29-1,SVESGGRGAF
TRBV5-6,ASSFEGVSGNTIY
TRBV4-1,ASSQPNRGRRKNIQY
TRBV7-6,ASSLLAGGTDTQY
TRBV30,AWSWGGYTEAF
TRBV30,AWRPPGAGSPLH
TRBV28,ASRQAPQPQH
TRBV7-9,ASSPPLDRSYEQY
TRBV28,ASSLSGPYGYT
TRBV5-4,ASSLDGSSYNEQF